This T cell receptor (beta chain) was recovered during a study of cytomegalovirus exposure and HLA in healthy donors. Looking at the study overall: When 398 donors were genotyped, about 80% of them were found to fall in the Caucasian-associated ancestry cluster. General study results and limits: Being indistinguishable, some V segments were excluded, TRBV6-2 and TRBV6-3 among them. Judged likely to be a sequencing artifact was a cluster of highly shared sequence variants.

CDR1 is MDHEN, CDR2 SYDVKM, per germline. V lost 3 bases and J 1 base, leaving 8 bases between the germline ends. CDR3 size: 14 residues. PCR amplification relied on 60 Vbeta primers (plus 13 Jbeta primers). Sequencing used immunoSEQ multiplex PCR; TCRdb keeps in-frame clones, though not all of them. Found here are about 180,000 clones, 75% of them singletons; the top ten hold about 2.7%. These donors counted as nominally healthy when sampled, but unrecorded immune exposures were likely. Remarks on this clone: Its target is not known. Other DNA sequences of this sample code for an identical CDR3.

Material: PBMCs. The rearrangement joins TRBV28 to TRBJ2-3; D is ambiguous. This sequence was found in a male donor in good health and CMV-seronegative. Here the CDR3 reads CASSLSRGTDTQYF. The CDR3 bases are TGTGCCAGCAGTTTGAGTCGGGGCACAGATACGCAGTATTTT. Full variable domain (outside the CDR3, taken from reference TRBV28 and TRBJ2-3): DVKVTQSSRYLVKRTGEKVFLECVQDMDHENMFWYRQDPGLGLRLIYFSYDVKMKEKGDIPEGYSVSREKKERFSLILESASTNQTSMYLCASSLSRGTDTQYFGPGTRLTVL.